This T cell receptor (beta chain) came from a study of cytomegalovirus exposure and HLA in healthy donors. A multiplex PCR was run with 60 Vbeta primers and 13 Jbeta primers. The method was immunoSEQ multiplex PCR; TCRdb's version includes in-frame clones alone and lacks a portion of them. Altogether 80,000 to 90,000 clones are present, roughly three quarters being singletons, with the ten largest covering roughly 2.5%. As to this clone: Its specificity is not known.

The germline V and J ends were trimmed by 5 bases and 0 bases, with 11 bases remaining between them. Germline CDR1 is MDHEN and CDR2 is SYDVKM. There are 16 residues in the CDR3. Whole-study results and caveats: Association of 16,951 TCR beta sequences with HLA alleles was found at 0.05 false discovery rate in a later analysis. Cytomegalovirus status was reportedly diagnosed by the classifier with high sensitivity and specificity. Accurate prediction of most subjects' HLA-A and HLA-B alleles from TCR beta sequences was reported.

The specimen sequenced was PBMCs. The origin of this receptor is a man aged 25 to 40 in good health and CMV-seronegative. This chain uses TRBV28 with TRBJ1-6; a weak D match, TRBD1 (5 bases). This chain's CDR3 is CASSPGGGSYNSPLHF. In nucleotides, the CDR3 is TGTGCCAGCAGTCCCGGGGGAGGCTCCTATAATTCACCCCTCCACTTT. The full variable domain, in which reference TRBV28 and TRBJ1-6 provide the parts outside the CDR3, is DVKVTQSSRYLVKRTGEKVFLECVQDMDHENMFWYRQDPGLGLRLIYFSYDVKMKEKGDIPEGYSVSREKKERFSLILESASTNQTSMYLCASSPGGGSYNSPLHFGNGTRLTVT.